This TCR beta chain was documented in a study of blood T cell repertoires in COVID-19. Study at large: COVID-19 samples collected from the United States, Italy and Spain covered acute and convalescent phases. Sources were T cells, B-cell-depleted T cells, or PBMCs; the material itself was cDNA or gDNA.

For recovered donors of Cohort 3, there were two negative PCRs, clearance, or symptom resolution. CDR3 length: 15 residues. Trimming removed 2 bases at V and 4 bases at J, with 14 bases between. Per germline, CDR1 SGDLS and CDR2 YYNGEE. Under the authors' procedure: Estimated nucleated cell counts came from reference gene primer amplification. Repertoires were generated with immunoSEQ multiplex PCR, while TCRdb's copy carries only in-frame clones and drops some. V and J calls and clone size are copied from that table; D and trimming were computed from the DNA. The profile shows more than 150,000 clones, over 70% of them singletons. This clone turned up a few times.

This sequence was found in a woman aged 60-70 years who had recovered from COVID-19. Sequenced: PBMCs or T cells enriched from blood (not recorded which). The chain is built from TRBV9 and TRBJ2-3; no clear D. The DNA of the CDR3 is TGTGCCAGCAGCGTCCACGGAGCGTTCGCAGATACGCAGTATTTT. Protein sequence: CASSVHGAFADTQYF.